The TCR beta chain described here comes from a study of T cells in Graves' hyperthyroidism and ophthalmopathy. Study-wide points: Most clonotypes that expanded in the thyroid above 0.001 also showed up in blood.

What was amplified from RNA transcripts were TCR beta CDR3 regions. Researchers ran a first-round RT-PCR on the TCR CDR3 using the HTBI primer set. TCRdb ran MiXCR on the multiplex PCR reads and lists one entry per CDR3 protein. The data show about 400,000 distinct CDR3 sequences, roughly 13% seen once. Any patient presenting with uncontrolled infection, other autoimmune disease, pregnancy or lactation was left out. This clonotype was seen many times. Its antigen is not known. The sample was blood. The receptor comes from a woman under 30 with Graves' hyperthyroidism.

CDR3 amino acids: CASTNGGAGGYTF. For the CDR3, the DNA is TGTGCCAGCACCAACGGGGGGGCTGGTGGCTACACCTTC. The V call is TRBV12-3 or TRBV12-4, the J call TRBJ1-2, with a tentative D call TRBD1 (6 bases). V was shortened by 7 bases and J by 7 bases, with 16 bases between the two germline ends. The CDR3 is 13 amino acids.